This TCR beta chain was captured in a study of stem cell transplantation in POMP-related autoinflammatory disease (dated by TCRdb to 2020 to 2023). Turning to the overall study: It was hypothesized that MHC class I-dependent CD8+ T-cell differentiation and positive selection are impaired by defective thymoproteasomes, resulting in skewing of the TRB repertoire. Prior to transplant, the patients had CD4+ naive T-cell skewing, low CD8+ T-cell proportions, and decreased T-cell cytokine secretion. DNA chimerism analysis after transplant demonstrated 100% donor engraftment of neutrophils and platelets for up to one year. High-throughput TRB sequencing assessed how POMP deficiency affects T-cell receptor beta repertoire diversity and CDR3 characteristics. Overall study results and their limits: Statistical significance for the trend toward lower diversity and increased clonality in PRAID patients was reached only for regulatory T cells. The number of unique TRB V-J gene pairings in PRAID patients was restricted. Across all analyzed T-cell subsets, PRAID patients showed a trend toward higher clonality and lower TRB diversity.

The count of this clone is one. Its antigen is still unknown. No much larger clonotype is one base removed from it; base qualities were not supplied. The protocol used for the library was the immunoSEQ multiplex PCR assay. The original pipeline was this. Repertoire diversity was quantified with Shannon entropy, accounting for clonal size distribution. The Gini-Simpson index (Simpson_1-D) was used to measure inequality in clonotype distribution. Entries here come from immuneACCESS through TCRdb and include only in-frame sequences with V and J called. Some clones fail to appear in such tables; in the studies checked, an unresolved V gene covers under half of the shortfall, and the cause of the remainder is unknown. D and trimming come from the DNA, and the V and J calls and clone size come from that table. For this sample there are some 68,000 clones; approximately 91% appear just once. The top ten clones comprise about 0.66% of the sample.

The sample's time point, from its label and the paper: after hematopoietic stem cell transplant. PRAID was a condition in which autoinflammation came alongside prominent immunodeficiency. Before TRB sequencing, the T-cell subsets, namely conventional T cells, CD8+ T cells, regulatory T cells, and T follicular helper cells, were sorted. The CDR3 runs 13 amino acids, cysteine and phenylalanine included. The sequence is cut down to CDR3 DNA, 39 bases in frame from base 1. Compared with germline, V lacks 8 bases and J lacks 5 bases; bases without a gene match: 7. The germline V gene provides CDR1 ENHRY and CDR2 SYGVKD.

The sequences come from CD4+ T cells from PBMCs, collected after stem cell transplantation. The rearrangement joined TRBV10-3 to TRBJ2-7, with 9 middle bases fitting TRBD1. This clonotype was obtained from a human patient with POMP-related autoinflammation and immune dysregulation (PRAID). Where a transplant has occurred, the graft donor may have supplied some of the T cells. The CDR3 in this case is CAISTGGMDEQYF. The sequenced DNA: TGTGCCATCTCGACAGGGGGAATGGACGAGCAGTACTTC.